This T cell receptor (beta chain) was identified in a study of blood T cell repertoires in COVID-19. In the authors' methods: Reference gene primer amplification gave estimated nucleated cell counts. Sequencing was performed with immunoSEQ multiplex PCR; in TCRdb, only in-frame clones are kept and a portion is missing. The V and J calls and clone size come from that table; D and trimming were worked out from the DNA. This sample has roughly 240,000 clones; around nine tenths occur once, and the top ten carry 1.5% to 2%. Trimming cost V 5 bases and J 7 bases; bases outside gene matches: 17. Germline loops: CDR1 SQVTM, CDR2 ANQGSEA. The CDR3 totals 17 residues.

Input material: peripheral blood. V gene TRBV29-1 combines with J gene TRBJ1-4; 9 bases map to TRBD1. This TCR derives from a woman between 55 and 75 years old who had recovered from COVID-19. The CDR3 loop is CSVPGQGNVVSGEKLFF. In nucleotides, the CDR3 is TGCAGCGTTCCGGGACAGGGAAATGTGGTTTCGGGTGAAAAACTGTTTTTT. Combining the CDR3 with reference TRBV29-1 and TRBJ1-4 gives the whole variable domain SAVISQKPSRDICQRGTSLTIQCQVDSQVTMMFWYRQQPGQSLTLIATANQGSEATYESGFVIDKFPISRPNLTFSTLTVSNMSPEDSSIYLCSVPGQGNVVSGEKLFFGSGTQLSVL.